The 28 T cell receptor beta chains in this list originate from one sample, sequenced in a study of shared clonotypes between healthy human individuals. Clones were read by immunoSEQ multiplex PCR, and TCRdb kept only the in-frame ones, dropping some. This sample yields over 850,000 clones, of which around three quarters are seen a single time; about 0.52% belongs to the top ten. Material: memory CD4+ T cells from PBMCs. The subset here: CD45RA-negative fraction. The receptors were gathered from a man aged 18 to 30 in good health. Some clones in this sample may be carry-over from other donors' samples.

The J gene is TRBJ2-5, the V gene TRBV6-5; D is undetermined. Germline V CDR1 and CDR2: MNHEY, SVGAGI. The CDR3 consists of 12 residues. Trimming took 6 bases from V and 7 from J, leaving 12 bases between them. CDR3 sequence (DNA): TGTGCCAGCAGCCCCACGACCTTGACCCAGTACTTC. Amino acids: CASSPTTLTQYF.

The J gene is TRBJ2-7, the V gene TRBV7-9; D is undetermined. CDR1 is SEHNR and CDR2 is FQNEAQ in the germline V gene (reference sequence). The V and J ends lost 2 bases and 9 bases respectively, with 14 bases between them. This CDR3 has 13 amino acids. CDR3 loop: CASSLPTPGGQYF. The CDR3 region has the DNA TGTGCCAGCAGCTTACCCACCCCAGGTGGGCAGTACTTC.

V gene TRBV5-1 combines with J gene TRBJ1-2, with a weak D call TRBD1 (6 bases). Trimming shortened V by 3 bases and J by 4 bases, and 19 bases separated the two germline ends. Per the germline V gene, CDR1 is SGHRS and CDR2 is YFSETQ. CDR3 size: 16 residues. The CDR3 region has the DNA TGCGCCAGCAGCTGGGGAGCCGACAGGCCGGGCTATGGCTACACCTTC. As protein: CASSWGADRPGYGYTF.

V and J are TRBV5-6 and TRBJ1-4, with D possibly being TRBD1 (5 bases). The CDR3 runs to 13 residues. Between the trimmed V and J ends, which lost 2 bases and 8 bases, there was a span of 10 bases. CDR1 SGHDT and CDR2 YYEEEE come from the germline V gene. The chain's CDR3 is CASSFPGSEKLFF. CDR3 coding DNA: TGTGCCAGCAGCTTCCCAGGGAGCGAAAAACTGTTTTTT.

This sequence joins TRBV5-1 and TRBJ2-3, with 10 nucleotides matching TRBD1. The junction had 6 bases not matched to a gene; V was cut back by 2 bases and J by 6 bases. CDR3 size: 15 residues. CDR1 and CDR2 (germline): SGHRS, YFSETQ. The CDR3 coding sequence is TGCGCCAGCAGCTTTGTTGGACAGGGGGATGATACGCAGTATTTT. It codes for CASSFVGQGDDTQYF.

The rearrangement joins TRBV28 to TRBJ1-2, with D unresolved. V lost 7 bases, J lost 1 base, and 1 base lay in between. The germline V gene encodes CDR1 MDHEN and CDR2 SYDVKM. The length of the CDR3 is 10 residues. The CDR3 here is CASINYGYTF. Written as DNA, the CDR3 is TGTGCCAGCATTAACTATGGCTACACCTTC.

This clone has only one observation. The genes are TRBV10-1 and TRBJ2-3; 7 nucleotides align to TRBD2. Unmatched junction bases numbered 13, after V lost 2 bases and J lost 2 bases. The CDR3 contains 18 residues. Per germline, CDR1 WNHNN and CDR2 SYGVQD (reference sequence). The CDR3 is CASSEMIDSGRHTDTQYF. CDR3 in DNA: TGCGCCAGCAGTGAGATGATAGATAGCGGGCGTCACACAGATACGCAGTATTTT.

The chain links TRBV7-2 to TRBJ1-4; D unresolved. The V end was cut by 1 base, the J end by 8 bases, with 8 bases between. Germline-derived CDR1 and CDR2 are SGHTA and FQGNSA. The CDR3 contains 13 residues. CDR3 sequence reads: CASSLVYGEKLFF. CDR3 DNA: TGTGCCAGCAGCTTAGTATACGGAGAAAAACTGTTTTTT.

The CDR3 region has the DNA TGTGCCACGTGGAGCTCCTATAATTCACCCCTCCACTTT. This translates into CATWSSYNSPLHF. This chain joins TRBV28 and TRBJ1-6; no definite D call. CDR1 and CDR2 (germline): MDHEN, SYDVKM. This CDR3 is built from 13 residues. Trimming took 10 bases from V and 0 from J, leaving 7 bases between them. The full variable domain, with the rest looked up from reference TRBV28 and TRBJ1-6, is DVKVTQSSRYLVKRTGEKVFLECVQDMDHENMFWYRQDPGLGLRLIYFSYDVKMKEKGDIPEGYSVSREKKERFSLILESASTNQTSMYLCATWSSYNSPLHFGNGTRLTVT.

Only a few counts were recorded for this clone. The chain links TRBV27 to TRBJ1-2; weak D call: TRBD1 (5 bases). The CDR3 sequence is 14 residues long. Trimming took off 6 bases at V and 4 bases at J, with 15 bases between the two ends. In germline, CDR1 is MNHEY, CDR2 SMNVEV (reference sequence). The CDR3 DNA reads TGTGCCAGCAGATCGGAGACAGCGAGCTATGGCTACACCTTC. Its translation is CASRSETASYGYTF.

This clone was seen a few times. The identical CDR3 is also encoded by other nucleotide sequences in the sample. The chain uses TRBV7-3 and TRBJ1-1; D call uncertain. Germline CDR1 and CDR2: SGHTA and FQGTGA. The CDR3 has 13 amino acids. Trimming shortened V by 0 bases and J by 2 bases, and 4 bases separated the two germline ends. CDR3: CASSLTRNTEAFF. CDR3 nucleotides: TGTGCCAGCAGCTTAACTCGCAACACTGAAGCTTTCTTT.

The chain has TRBV27 and TRBJ1-1; possibly TRBD1 for D (6 bases). Trimming pared 3 bases from V and 6 bases from J, leaving 23 bases between. CDR1 is MNHEY and CDR2 is SMNVEV in the germline V gene (reference sequence). This CDR3 is 17 amino acids long. The CDR3 region is CASSFAGDTLVPAEAFF. DNA of the CDR3: TGTGCCAGCAGTTTCGCTGGGGACACCCTGGTTCCTGCTGAAGCTTTCTTT.

This chain joins TRBV6-6 and TRBJ2-5; a possible D gene is TRBD2 (5 bases). The CDR3 spans 14 residues. V lost 7 bases and J lost 3, with 15 bases in between. The germline V gene encodes CDR1 MNHNY and CDR2 SVGAGI (reference sequence). CDR3 in amino acids: CASNQDWAKETQYF. The CDR3, as DNA: TGTGCCAGCAACCAGGACTGGGCCAAAGAGACCCAGTACTTC.

The chain couples TRBV11-2 to TRBJ2-3; maybe TRBD2 (5 bases). Trimming stripped 1 base from V and 5 bases from J, with 16 bases between. The CDR3 contains 16 residues. The germline gives CDR1 SGHAT, CDR2 FQNNGV. CDR3 sequence reads: CASSLGSATRGDTQYF. In DNA form, the CDR3 reads TGTGCCAGCAGCTTAGGGTCTGCTACCCGGGGAGATACGCAGTATTTT.

This rearrangement joins TRBV25-1 to TRBJ1-1; D is unclear. The germline CDR1 and CDR2 sequences are MGHDK and SYGVNS. Trimming took off 2 bases at V and 4 bases at J, with 11 bases between the two ends. The CDR3 length is 14 residues. The CDR3 coding sequence is TGTGCCAGCAGTGAAGCGTCTTATGGCACTGAAGCTTTCTTT. It translates to CASSEASYGTEAFF.

This clone appeared a single time. The genes are TRBV7-9 and TRBJ2-1; D is possibly TRBD2 (5 bases). Looked up from germline, CDR1 is SEHNR and CDR2 is FQNEAQ (reference sequence). This CDR3 comprises 16 residues. V lost 4 bases to trimming and J lost 0 bases, with 13 bases between them. CDR3 sequence reads: CASSSLSVSSYNEQFF. The CDR3, as DNA: TGTGCCAGCAGCTCCCTTAGCGTAAGCTCCTACAATGAGCAGTTCTTC.

The rearrangement links TRBV6-1 to TRBJ1-3, with 8 bases matching TRBD1. Germline-derived CDR1 and CDR2 are MNHNS and SASEGT. The CDR3 extends over 14 amino acids. V lost 4 bases and J lost 4; bases outside the gene matches: 3. The CDR3 nucleotides read TGTGCCAGCAGTGTGGACAGGGCGGGAAACACCATATATTTT. The encoded protein is CASSVDRAGNTIYF.

This clone showed up just a few times. V and J are TRBV4-2 and TRBJ1-1; D unclear. The CDR3 totals 15 residues. CDR1 is LGHNA, CDR2 YNFKEQ, per germline. V shed 3 bases and J shed 1 base, with 12 bases lying between them. The CDR3 protein is CASSQTTLTNTEAFF. CDR3 bases: TGTGCCAGCAGCCAGACGACTTTAACGAACACTGAAGCTTTCTTT.

This clone appeared a few times. V is TRBV9 and J is TRBJ1-2, with D unclear. Germline CDR1 SGDLS, CDR2 YYNGEE. The CDR3 contains 14 residues. V gave up 0 bases and J gave up 1 base, with 7 bases separating them. The CDR3 nucleotides are TGTGCCAGCAGCGTAGGGACCAATAACTATGGCTACACCTTC. It yields the protein CASSVGTNNYGYTF.

There are a few counts of this clone. This rearrangement joins TRBV28 to TRBJ2-6, with 10 nucleotides matching TRBD1. Per germline, CDR1 MDHEN and CDR2 SYDVKM. V was pared by 5 bases and J by 4 bases, with 11 bases of the junction left unmatched. This CDR3 region has 18 residues. The CDR3 coding sequence is TGTGCCAGCAGTCGGGTGGGGACAGGGGTAAGCGGGGCCAACGTCCTGACTTTC. As protein: CASSRVGTGVSGANVLTF.

The V call is TRBV29-1, the J call TRBJ1-3, with TRBD1 matching 7 bases. Losses at the gene ends were 0 bases for V and 4 bases for J; bases not matched to a gene: 3. This CDR3 spans 14 amino acids. In germline, CDR1 is SQVTM, CDR2 ANQGSEA. DNA of the CDR3: TGCAGCGTTGAAGAGACAGGGTGGGGAAACACCATATATTTT. Translating it yields CSVEETGWGNTIYF. Supplemented by reference TRBV29-1 and TRBJ1-3, the full variable domain reads SAVISQKPSRDICQRGTSLTIQCQVDSQVTMMFWYRQQPGQSLTLIATANQGSEATYESGFVIDKFPISRPNLTFSTLTVSNMSPEDSSIYLCSVEETGWGNTIYFGEGSWLTVV.

The rearrangement joins TRBV7-2 to TRBJ2-1, with 13 bases identical to TRBD2. V shed 1 base, J shed 4 bases, and the junction held 10 bases outside the gene matches. The CDR3 contains 19 residues. Germline V gene data show CDR1 as SGHTA and CDR2 as FQGNSA. DNA for the CDR3: TGTGCCAGCAGCTTAGGGGGGACTAGCGGGAAACCAAGATACAATGAGCAGTTCTTC. Translation: CASSLGGTSGKPRYNEQFF.

The chain employs TRBV27 and TRBJ2-2, with 8 positions matching TRBD2. In germline, CDR1 is MNHEY, CDR2 SMNVEV (reference sequence). The CDR3 is 15 residues long. The trim removed 4 bases at V and 4 bases at J, leaving 5 bases unmatched. As DNA, the CDR3 is TGTGCCAGCAGTTCAGGACTAGCAGGCACCGGGGAGCTGTTTTTT. Encoded protein: CASSSGLAGTGELFF.

Only a few counts were recorded for this clone. This chain links TRBV29-1 with TRBJ2-5, with 12 bases matching TRBD2. Germline-derived CDR1 and CDR2 are SQVTM and ANQGSEA. J was trimmed by 4 bases and V by 4 bases; bases with no gene match: 10. This CDR3 has 16 residues. The CDR3: CSVAGGLAGFRETQYF. CDR3 DNA sequence: TGCAGCGTTGCGGGAGGACTAGCGGGATTCAGAGAGACCCAGTACTTC.

V is TRBV5-1 and J is TRBJ2-7, with D possibly being TRBD2 (5 bases). Germline CDR1 is SGHRS and CDR2 is YFSETQ. CDR3 length: 14 amino acids. V lost 3 bases and J lost 4, with 14 bases in between. For the CDR3, the DNA is TGCGCCAGCAGCTCTCCCGGGGAAATGTACGAGCAGTACTTC. Translated: CASSSPGEMYEQYF.

This clone was counted once. The chain joins TRBV30 to TRBJ1-2; 11 nucleotides agree with TRBD1. The CDR3 spans 14 residues. Looked up from germline, CDR1 is GTSNPN and CDR2 is SVGIG (reference sequence). V dropped 4 bases and J dropped 4; count of bases not matched to a gene: 5. CDR3 nucleotides: TGTGCCTGGAACCGGGACAGGGGGAGCTATGGCTACACCTTC. Translation gives CAWNRDRGSYGYTF.

As to this clone: The sample contains more than one DNA sequence encoding this CDR3. This chain uses TRBV5-4 with TRBJ2-6; 8 bases match TRBD1. Germline V gives CDR1 SGHNT, CDR2 YYREEE (reference sequence). This CDR3 comprises 16 residues. Germline trimming cut 0 bases from V and 2 bases from J; bases unmatched to any gene: 1. This CDR3 is CASSLDRGAGANVLTF. CDR3 nucleotides: TGTGCCAGCAGCTTGGACAGGGGGGCTGGGGCCAACGTCCTGACTTTC.

This clone was detected a few times. The gene calls are TRBV10-3 and TRBJ2-1; maybe TRBD2 (5 bases). The CDR3 length is 16 residues. Per germline, CDR1 ENHRY and CDR2 SYGVKD. V gave up 2 bases and J gave up 5 bases, with 16 bases separating them. This CDR3 reads CAISERVGGYNNEQFF. CDR3 coding DNA: TGTGCCATCAGTGAGAGGGTTGGCGGGTATAACAATGAGCAGTTCTTC.